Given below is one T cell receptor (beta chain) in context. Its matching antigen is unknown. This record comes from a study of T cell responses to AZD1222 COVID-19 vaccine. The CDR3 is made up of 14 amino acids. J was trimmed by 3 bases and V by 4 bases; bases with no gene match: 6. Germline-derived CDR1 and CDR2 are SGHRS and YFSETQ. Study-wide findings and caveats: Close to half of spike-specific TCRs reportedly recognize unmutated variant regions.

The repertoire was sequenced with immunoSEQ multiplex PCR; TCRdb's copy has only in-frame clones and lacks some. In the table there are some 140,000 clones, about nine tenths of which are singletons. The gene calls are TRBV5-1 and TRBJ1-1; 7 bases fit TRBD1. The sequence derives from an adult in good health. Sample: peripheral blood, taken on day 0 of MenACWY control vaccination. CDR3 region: CASSPGTEDTEAFF. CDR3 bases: TGCGCCAGCAGCCCCGGGACAGAGGACACTGAAGCTTTCTTT.